The 31 T cell receptor beta chains below all came from one sample that was sequenced in a study of human T cells and chemical hapten exposure. Time point reported: pre-sensitization, week 0. Treatment of the sample: therapeutic diphenylcyclopropenone sensitization with weekly scalp DPC. Using its own MiXCR run on the RACE reads, TCRdb lists one record per CDR3 protein. The sample contains tens of thousands of distinct CDR3 sequences, 6.7% of which appear only once. Sequenced material: whole blood, taken in connection with sensitization to the hapten diphenylcyclopropenone (DPC). The receptor source for this set is a woman under 40 with alopecia areata. Some clones in this sample may be carry-over from other donors' samples.

This clonotype was observed at least ten times. The gene calls are TRBV6-5 and TRBJ1-3; no clear D gene. Trimming shortened V by 0 bases and J by 0 bases, and 6 bases separated the two germline ends. The CDR3 contains 15 residues. Germline-derived CDR1 and CDR2 are MNHEY and SVGAGI. The CDR3 region is CASSYSLGSGNTIYF. CDR3 DNA sequence: TGTGCCAGCAGTTACTCGCTCGGCTCTGGAAACACCATATATTTT.

This clonotype appeared many times. CDR3 protein: CAISPASGGPDEQFF. In DNA form, the CDR3 reads TGTGCCATCAGTCCGGCGAGCGGGGGGCCGGATGAGCAGTTCTTC. The chain has TRBV10-3 and TRBJ2-1; 9 bases are shared with TRBD2. The CDR3 is 15 amino acids. Per the germline V gene, CDR1 is ENHRY and CDR2 is SYGVKD. The V and J ends lost 5 bases and 8 bases, in that order; junction bases with no gene match: 10.

This sequence joins TRBV6-4 and TRBJ2-1; 13 nucleotides align to TRBD2. Germline-derived CDR1 and CDR2 are MRHNA and SNTAGT. Trimming took 3 bases from V and 10 from J; bases not matched to a gene: 6. The CDR3 covers 15 residues. The CDR3 here is CASSDTSGGVEEQFF. CDR3 DNA: TGTGCCAGCAGTGATACTAGCGGGGGGGTAGAGGAGCAGTTCTTC.

As regards this clonotype: It may be a read error: a sequence one base away is much more abundant. In nucleotides, the CDR3 is TGCAGTGCTAGAGCGGGGGGCAGGCAAGAGACCCAGTACTTC. Amino acid sequence: CSARAGGRQETQYF. The chain combines TRBV20-1 with TRBJ2-5; TRBD2 might be the D (7 bases). The CDR3 is 14 amino acids. The germline V and J ends were trimmed by 1 base and 2 bases, with 11 bases remaining between them. The germline V gene has CDR1 DFQATT and CDR2 SNEGSKA (reference sequence).

This clonotype was seen many times. V usage is TRBV6-5 and J usage is TRBJ1-5; perhaps TRBD1 as D (5 bases). Trimming took 4 bases from V and 6 from J, leaving 22 bases between them. Germline V gene lookup returns CDR1 MNHEY and CDR2 SVGAGI. The CDR3 is made up of 17 amino acids. CDR3 region: CASSSLPGPATGQPQHF. The CDR3 nucleotides read TGTGCCAGCAGTTCATTACCGGGACCGGCTACGGGTCAGCCCCAGCATTTT.

This clonotype has at least ten counts. The chain has TRBV7-9 and TRBJ2-1; D is unclear. Germline lookup yields CDR1 SEHNR and CDR2 FQNEAQ (reference sequence). The CDR3 is 13 amino acids. Trimming cost V 2 bases and J 7 bases, with 9 bases left between them. The CDR3 protein is CASSLTVVNEQFF. CDR3 bases: TGTGCCAGCAGCTTAACGGTTGTGAATGAGCAGTTCTTC.

This clonotype was counted only a few times. The rearrangement uses TRBV29-1 and TRBJ2-1, with 7 bases matching TRBD2. From germline, CDR1 is SQVTM and CDR2 ANQGSEA. CDR3 length equals 14 residues. V gave up 4 bases and J gave up 0 bases; unmatched junction bases: 3. The CDR3 region has the DNA TGCAGCGTTGCGGGGGGAAGCTCCTACAATGAGCAGTTCTTC. Protein product: CSVAGGSSYNEQFF.

This clonotype was observed at least ten times. The CDR3 region has the DNA TGTGCCAGCAATGAGGGCTTGAACTATGGCTACACCTTC. It is translated as CASNEGLNYGYTF. The V call is TRBV2, the J call TRBJ1-2; no clear D gene. Germline V gene data show CDR1 as SNHLY and CDR2 as FYNNEI. Trimming pared 7 bases from V and 2 bases from J, leaving 11 bases between. This CDR3 has 13 residues. The full variable domain, completed using reference TRBV2 and TRBJ1-2, is EPEVTQTPSHQVTQMGQEVILRCVPISNHLYFYWYRQILGQKVEFLVSFYNNEISEKSEIFDDQFSVERPDGSNFTLKIRSTKLEDSAMYFCASNEGLNYGYTFGSGTRLTVV.

The CDR3 bases are TGCAGTGCTAGAGGCCAAGGGCATGATCCAACTAATGAAAAACTGTTTTTT. As protein: CSARGQGHDPTNEKLFF. The rearrangement uses TRBV20-1 and TRBJ1-4; no clear D. The V gene's germline CDR1 is DFQATT and CDR2 SNEGSKA (reference sequence). CDR3 length: 17 amino acids. The V gene lost 1 base and the J gene lost 0 bases, with 15 bases spanning the gap.

The sample holds many counts of this clonotype. This CDR3 is CAGRGTGELFF. CDR3 DNA sequence: TGTGCCGGGAGGGGCACCGGGGAGCTGTTTTTT. The rearrangement uses TRBV2 and TRBJ2-2, with 7 nucleotides matching TRBD2. Trimming took 11 bases from V and 4 from J; bases not matched to a gene: 1. The germline V gene has CDR1 SNHLY and CDR2 FYNNEI. This CDR3 region has 11 residues.

This clonotype was recorded many times. The chain couples TRBV18 to TRBJ2-3, with 8 bases matching TRBD1. Germline lookup yields CDR1 KGHSH and CDR2 LQKENI. V was clipped by 2 bases and J by 3 bases; unmatched bases: 7. The CDR3 is 16 amino acids. CDR3: CASSPMRTGFTDTQYF. CDR3 in DNA: TGTGCCAGCTCACCAATGAGGACAGGGTTTACAGATACGCAGTATTTT.

Worth noting for this clonotype: A read error is possible here, since a much larger clone lies one base away. The rearrangement links TRBV12-3 or TRBV12-4 to TRBJ2-2, with 8 positions matching TRBD1. Unmatched junction bases numbered 4, after V lost 3 bases and J lost 4 bases. The CDR3 runs to 15 residues. This CDR3 is CASSLDRASTGELFF. The DNA of the CDR3 is TGTGCCAGCAGTTTGGACAGGGCTTCCACCGGGGAGCTGTTTTTT.

The sample holds many counts of this clonotype. The V and J genes are TRBV5-6 and TRBJ1-2; D remains unclear. Trimming took off 4 bases at V and 2 bases at J, with 15 bases between the two ends. This CDR3 has 15 amino acids. Germline V lookup: CDR1 SGHDT, CDR2 YYEEEE. CDR3 bases: TGTGCCAGCAGCCTATTTCAGACTGAAAACTATGGCTACACCTTC. Its protein product is CASSLFQTENYGYTF.

This clonotype occurred many times. This chain connects TRBV7-2 to TRBJ2-7; possibly TRBD1 for D (5 bases). The CDR3 is made up of 15 amino acids. V lost 5 bases to trimming and J lost 5 bases, with 19 bases between them. Per germline, CDR1 SGHTA and CDR2 FQGNSA. The CDR3 sequence: CASSVQGFTVNEQYF. CDR3 bases: TGTGCCAGCAGCGTCCAGGGATTCACTGTAAACGAGCAGTACTTC.

This clonotype was found many times. V gene TRBV15 combines with J gene TRBJ1-5, with D possibly TRBD1 on 5 matching bases. Per the germline V gene, CDR1 is LNHNV and CDR2 is YYDKDF (reference sequence). CDR3 size: 14 residues. V was trimmed by 0 bases and J by 4 bases, leaving 7 bases between them. CDR3 sequence: CATSREAGNQPQHF. In DNA form, the CDR3 reads TGTGCCACCAGCAGAGAGGCAGGGAATCAGCCCCAGCATTTT.

Sample share makes this clonotype medium-sized. V and J are TRBV12-3 or TRBV12-4 and TRBJ2-7; 8 positions match TRBD1. V gave up 3 bases and J gave up 3 bases; unmatched junction bases: 7. The CDR3 extends over 15 amino acids. The CDR3 is CASSLRTGLFYEQYF. The CDR3 DNA reads TGTGCCAGCAGTTTGAGGACAGGGCTTTTCTACGAGCAGTACTTC.

This clonotype was seen repeatedly, ten times or more. The gene calls are TRBV5-1 and TRBJ2-7; D not resolved. V lost 1 base, J lost 5 bases, and 10 bases lay in between. The germline gives CDR1 SGHRS, CDR2 YFSETQ. The CDR3 length is 13 residues. The CDR3 reads CASSLTRFDEQYF. The DNA of the CDR3 is TGCGCCAGCAGCTTGACCAGGTTTGACGAGCAGTACTTC.

At least ten counts were recorded for this clonotype. The chain joins TRBV7-9 to TRBJ1-2; D perhaps matches TRBD1 (5 bases). The CDR3 loop spans 15 amino acids. The ends were cut back, 4 bases at V and 3 bases at J, with 15 bases in the middle. In germline, CDR1 is SEHNR, CDR2 FQNEAQ (reference sequence). CDR3 region: CASSSGGGVYYGYTF. The CDR3 nucleotides read TGTGCCAGCAGCTCTGGCGGGGGAGTCTACTATGGCTACACCTTC. Full variable domain (remainder filled in from reference TRBV7-9 and TRBJ1-2): DTGVSQNPRHKITKRGQNVTFRCDPISEHNRLYWYRQTLGQGPEFLTYFQNEAQLEKSRLLSDRFSAERPKGSFSTLEIQRTEQGDSAMYLCASSSGGGVYYGYTFGSGTRLTVV.

This clonotype occurred many times. The V call is TRBV10-3, the J call TRBJ2-5, with 10 positions matching TRBD2. V dropped 5 bases and J dropped 4; count of bases not matched to a gene: 7. Germline lookup yields CDR1 ENHRY and CDR2 SYGVKD. This CDR3 has 15 residues. DNA of the CDR3: TGTGCCATCAGTCGTAATAGCGGGGGGTTAGAGACCCAGTACTTC. Residues: CAISRNSGGLETQYF.

The chain recombines TRBV30 with TRBJ2-1; 9 bases are shared with TRBD1. The CDR3 is 15 residues long. Unmatched junction bases numbered 6, after V lost 2 bases and J lost 4 bases. Germline CDR1 and CDR2: GTSNPN and SVGIG (reference sequence). CDR3 residues: CAWSTGTGLYNEQFF. The CDR3 bases are TGTGCCTGGAGTACAGGGACAGGGTTATACAATGAGCAGTTCTTC. Looking up the rest from reference TRBV30 and TRBJ2-1 gives the full variable domain: SQTIHQWPATLVQPVGSPLSLECTVEGTSNPNLYWYRQAAGRGLQLLFYSVGIGQISSEVPQNLSASRPQDRQFILSSKKLLLSDSGFYLCAWSTGTGLYNEQFFGPGTRLTVL.

This clonotype was recorded many times. The chain recombines TRBV7-6 with TRBJ2-3, with 9 nucleotides matching TRBD2. Germline lookup yields CDR1 SGHVS and CDR2 FNYEAQ. V was pared by 5 bases and J by 9 bases, with 15 bases of the junction left unmatched. The CDR3 has 16 residues. DNA for the CDR3: TGTGCCAGCAGCCAAGGAGGCGGGGGGGAAAGGAGGACGCAGTATTTT. Protein: CASSQGGGGERRTQYF.

This clonotype was seen a few times. The rearrangement links TRBV29-1 to TRBJ2-5; TRBD1 matches 7 bases. J was trimmed by 2 bases and V by 4 bases; bases with no gene match: 4. Germline CDR1 reads SQVTM; CDR2 reads ANQGSEA. The CDR3 consists of 13 residues. For the CDR3, the DNA is TGCAGCGTTGGACAGGGCTCGCAAGAGACCCAGTACTTC. This codes for CSVGQGSQETQYF.

This clonotype occurred many times. This chain links TRBV29-1 with TRBJ2-6; D is unclear. Per germline, CDR1 SQVTM and CDR2 ANQGSEA. Trimming removed 3 bases from V and 0 bases from J, with 15 bases in between. The CDR3 loop spans 17 amino acids. The CDR3 here is CSVDSRPADSGANVLTF. The CDR3 nucleotides read TGCAGCGTTGATAGCAGGCCAGCCGACTCTGGGGCCAACGTCCTGACTTTC.

This clonotype has ten or more counts. This chain uses TRBV5-6 with TRBJ1-1; D is perhaps TRBD1 (6 bases). The CDR3 extends over 15 amino acids. Trimming removed 2 bases at V and 6 bases at J, with 17 bases between. The V gene's germline CDR1 is SGHDT and CDR2 YYEEEE. CDR3 coding DNA: TGTGCCAGCAGCTTCGGGGGCAGTTTTCTCGCTGAAGCTTTCTTT. Its translation is CASSFGGSFLAEAFF.

This clonotype showed up many times. The genes are TRBV7-2 and TRBJ2-4, with D unclear. V dropped 4 bases and J dropped 1 base, with 8 bases sitting between them. The germline CDR1 and CDR2 sequences are SGHTA and FQGNSA. This CDR3 contains 14 residues. The CDR3 sequence is CASSWIGAKNIQYF. In DNA, the CDR3 is TGTGCCAGCAGCTGGATAGGGGCCAAAAACATTCAGTACTTC.

There are many counts of this clonotype. The J gene is TRBJ2-3, the V gene TRBV10-3, with 9 bases identical to TRBD2. The CDR3 totals 15 residues. From germline, CDR1 is ENHRY and CDR2 SYGVKD. V lost 3 bases, J lost 8 bases, and 9 bases stayed unmatched. CDR3: CAISERSGGLATQYF. Here the CDR3 DNA reads TGTGCCATCAGTGAAAGGAGCGGGGGGTTGGCTACGCAGTATTTT.

This clonotype showed up many times. V gene TRBV5-1 combines with J gene TRBJ1-1; D possibly corresponds to TRBD1 (5 bases). This CDR3 contains 15 residues. The germline gives CDR1 SGHRS, CDR2 YFSETQ. V was cut by 0 bases and J by 11 bases, with 20 bases left in between. The CDR3 protein is CASSLADKTATGAFF. The CDR3 DNA follows: TGCGCCAGCAGCTTGGCCGACAAGACAGCGACGGGGGCTTTCTTT.

This clonotype has ten or more counts. The chain employs TRBV24-1 and TRBJ2-2, with D unresolved. The CDR3 loop spans 13 amino acids. Between the trimmed V and J ends, which lost 0 bases and 4 bases, there was a span of 2 bases. Germline V CDR1 and CDR2: KGHDR, SFDVKD. The CDR3: CATSDLGTGELFF. The CDR3 nucleotides read TGTGCCACCAGTGATTTGGGCACCGGGGAGCTGTTTTTT.

The chain couples TRBV30 to TRBJ2-6; no reliable D call. Germline V gene lookup returns CDR1 GTSNPN and CDR2 SVGIG (reference sequence). The CDR3 runs 17 residues. The V end lost 0 bases, the J end lost 0 bases, and 12 bases lay between the germline ends. DNA of the CDR3: TGTGCCTGGAGTGTAGGCCCCTCGGGCTCTGGGGCCAACGTCCTGACTTTC. Translation gives CAWSVGPSGSGANVLTF.

This clonotype was seen many times. This chain joins TRBV5-1 and TRBJ1-1; 9 bases are a match to TRBD1. The CDR3 sequence is 18 residues long. The germline CDR1 and CDR2 sequences are SGHRS and YFSETQ. Trimming at V came to 0 bases and at J to 0 bases, leaving 9 bases not matched to a gene. The CDR3 sequence: CASSLGTGGTIMNTEAFF. In DNA, the CDR3 is TGCGCCAGCAGCTTGGGTACAGGGGGCACAATTATGAACACTGAAGCTTTCTTT.

This clonotype was picked up many times. The chain links TRBV5-8 to TRBJ1-6, with no clear D. The CDR3 sequence is 14 residues long. Germline CDR1 is SGHTS and CDR2 is YDEGEE. Between the trimmed V and J ends, which lost 2 bases and 7 bases, there was a span of 10 bases. DNA of the CDR3: TGTGCCAGCAGCTTTGACTTTGGGAATTCACCCCTCCACTTT. Amino acid sequence: CASSFDFGNSPLHF.